This TCR beta chain was found in a study of TIL therapy for anti-PD-1-resistant metastatic lung cancer. Background on the study: Tumors had a median PD-L1 proportion score of less than 6.5%. General study results and limits: This highly selected cohort may not generalize to typical lung cancer patients. TIL cultures after expansion showed higher clonality and lower diversity than baseline tumor (median about 6% vs 30%).

This was the immunoSEQ v3 assay. Measured with immunoSEQ multiplex PCR; TCRdb has only the in-frame clones, and not every one. The sample includes under 100,000 clones, less than 70% of them seen just once. Documented time point: pre-treatment sample, taken before nivolumab and TIL therapy. Most excised metastases sampled were pleural nodules or supraclavicular lymph nodes. Adults with stage 4 NSCLC were enrolled in a phase I trial. About this clone: Its antigen is unidentified.

Sequencing used tumor tissue, obtained at baseline. The TCR sequence derives from a person between 25 and 79 years old with non-small cell lung cancer.

The CDR3 spells CASSFRAAGADTQYF. Written as DNA, the CDR3 is TGCGCCAGCAGCTTTCGGGCCGCTGGGGCAGATACGCAGTATTTT. The V call is TRBV5-1, the J call TRBJ2-3; no firm D call. Trimming removed 2 bases from V and 4 bases from J, with 14 bases in between. CDR1 and CDR2 from the germline V gene are SGHRS and YFSETQ. The CDR3 spans 15 residues.